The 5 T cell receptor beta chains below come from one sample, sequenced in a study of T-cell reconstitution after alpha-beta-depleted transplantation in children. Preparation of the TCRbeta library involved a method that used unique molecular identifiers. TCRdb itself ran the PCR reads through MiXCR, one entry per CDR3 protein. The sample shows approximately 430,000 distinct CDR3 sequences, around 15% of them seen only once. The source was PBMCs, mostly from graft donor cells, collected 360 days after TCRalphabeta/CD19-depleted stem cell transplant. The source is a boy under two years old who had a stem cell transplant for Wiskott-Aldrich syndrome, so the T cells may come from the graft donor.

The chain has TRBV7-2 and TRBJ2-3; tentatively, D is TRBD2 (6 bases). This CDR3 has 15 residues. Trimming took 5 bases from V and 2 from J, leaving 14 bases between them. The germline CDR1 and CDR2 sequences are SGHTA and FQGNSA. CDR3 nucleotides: TGTGCCAGCAGCCTTAGCGGTACTTACACAGATACGCAGTATTTT. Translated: CASSLSGTYTDTQYF.

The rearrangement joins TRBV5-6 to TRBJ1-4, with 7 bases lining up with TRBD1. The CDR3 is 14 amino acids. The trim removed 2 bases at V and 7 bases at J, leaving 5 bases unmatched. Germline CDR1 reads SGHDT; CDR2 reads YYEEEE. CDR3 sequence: CASSFGQEGEKLFF. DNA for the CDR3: TGTGCCAGCAGCTTTGGACAGGAGGGTGAAAAACTGTTTTTT.

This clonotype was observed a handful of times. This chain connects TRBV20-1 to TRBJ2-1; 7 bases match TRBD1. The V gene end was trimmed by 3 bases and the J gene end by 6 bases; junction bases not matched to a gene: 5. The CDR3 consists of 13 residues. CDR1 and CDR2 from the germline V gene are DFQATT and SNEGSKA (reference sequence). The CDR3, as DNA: TGCAGTGCTAGGACAGGGCTCGGCAATGAGCAGTTCTTC. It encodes CSARTGLGNEQFF.

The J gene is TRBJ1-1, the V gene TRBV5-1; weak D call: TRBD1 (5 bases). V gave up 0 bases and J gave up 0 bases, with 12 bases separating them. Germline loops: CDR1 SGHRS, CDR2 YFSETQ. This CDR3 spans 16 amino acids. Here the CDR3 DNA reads TGCGCCAGCAGCTTGGCCGTAGGGACTATGAACACTGAAGCTTTCTTT. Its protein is CASSLAVGTMNTEAFF.

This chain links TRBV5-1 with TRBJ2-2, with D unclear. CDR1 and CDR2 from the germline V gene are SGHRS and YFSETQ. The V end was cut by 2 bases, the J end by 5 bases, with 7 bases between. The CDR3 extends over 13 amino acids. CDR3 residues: CASSFRVTGELFF. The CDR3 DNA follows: TGCGCCAGCAGCTTTCGGGTAACCGGGGAGCTGTTTTTT.